This paragraph covers one TCR beta chain sequence. Its antigen is undetermined. The CDR3 covers 16 residues. The germline V gene encodes CDR1 MNHEY and CDR2 SVGEGT. Trimming cost V 4 bases and J 7 bases; bases outside gene matches: 11. Clones were read by immunoSEQ multiplex PCR, and TCRdb kept only the in-frame ones, dropping some. This table holds roughly 120,000 clones, around 86% found once. These data are taken from a study of T cell responses to AZD1222 COVID-19 vaccine. Notes on the study in general: Possibly, clonal diversity was underestimated; donors were largely white British and included more females.

The rearrangement joins TRBV6-2 or TRBV6-3 to TRBJ2-2, with TRBD2 matching over 8 bases. The specimen was peripheral blood, collected on day 0 of AZD1222 vaccination. The TCR sequence derives from an adult in good health. The CDR3 protein is CASSWSSGRPGGELFF. The DNA of the CDR3 is TGTGCCAGCAGTTGGTCTAGCGGGCGCCCTGGCGGGGAGCTGTTTTTT.